This TCR beta chain stems from a study of cytomegalovirus exposure and HLA in healthy donors (dated by TCRdb to about 2017). For context, the study as a whole: An earlier analysis of fewer than 750 of the donors reported 250 to 300 Gb of sequence data and 117 million unique TCR beta sequences obtained from approximately 180 million T cells. Approximately 310 gigabases of sequencing data and 80 million or so unique TCR sequences were included in an early release covering about 600 HLA-typed donors. The genetic ancestry cluster associated with self-reported Caucasian donors included around 76% of the approximately 430 genotyped donors. The study aimed to test whether cataloging public T cell receptors could reveal signatures of past pathogen exposure. Using immunosequencing, the study profiled T cell repertoires from around 670 subjects and related those repertoires to cytomegalovirus serostatus. In addition to the first cohort of several hundred subjects, a separate validation cohort of approximately 130 different subjects was used. The study combined high-throughput TCR immunosequencing, statistical association of individual TCRs with disease status, and machine learning to predict cytomegalovirus infection status. A later analysis re-analyzed previously published TCR beta repertoires from hundreds of donors and added high-resolution HLA genotyping to study TCR occurrence patterns. Rather than drawing on any new phenotypic data, the later analysis identified candidate immune exposures from TCR beta sequences and the way those sequences occurred across donors. An earlier analysis of approximately 640 of the donors applied high-throughput TCR beta sequencing to assess whether each TCR beta V gene segment acted as functional or pseudogenic. Donor age, sex, ethnicity and CMV serostatus were compiled together with the repertoire data. A later genetic analysis took genome-wide SNP genotypes for about 55% of the 666 donors and used that subset as a discovery cohort. All discovery cohort repertoires had been generated on a single sequencing platform. Class I and class II HLA loci were covered by the typing at four-digit resolution. Typing coverage differed by locus: A, B, C, DRB1 and DQB1 were typed in roughly 629-630 donors, DQA1 in about 560, DPA1 in 606, and DPB1 in roughly 450. Roughly 5 DR-DQ haplotypes were handled as single units for association and clustering, since linkage in the cohort was strong. On average, roughly 240,000 unique TCR beta nucleotide sequences were sequenced per donor among several hundred genotyped donors of the cohort, with 15% to 20% of those sequences being non-productive.

In total, roughly 670 healthy bone marrow donors made up the cohort. At the time of sampling, all cohort members were nominally healthy, though unrecorded immune exposures were likely present. The donor was CMV seronegative and was included in the group of a few hundred seronegative cohort members. Each donor provided a peripheral blood sample, and peripheral blood mononuclear cells were used for TCR beta sequencing. The Qiagen DNeasy Blood Extraction Kit was used to extract genomic DNA from the blood cell samples. V is trimmed back by 3 bases and J by 7 bases, and the junction contains 7 bases that no gene match accounts for. The CDR3 has 14 amino acids, counting the end cysteine and phenylalanine. The CDR3 DNA has 42 bases and is translated from base 1. The germline V gene yields MGHRA for CDR1 and YSYEKL for CDR2. General conclusions and limits of the study: Correlated functional status among segregating V segments might reflect linkage disequilibrium, but an unknown experimental factor could not be ruled out. Broadly in line with IMGT annotations, most TCR beta V segments showed up in productive rearrangements about 90% or about 30% of the time in an earlier analysis of several hundred of the donors. In this cohort, only TCR beta chains were sequenced, and detectable features were limited by the absence of alpha or paired-chain data. In a later genetic analysis, a missense DCLRE1C variant was associated with V-gene and J-gene trimming of TCR beta chains, and the association was replicated in an independent cohort. In vitro tests confirmed that a few of the cytomegalovirus-associated TCR beta chains recognize cytomegalovirus antigens. The authors suggested that the approach could potentially be generalized to other disease states and immunological phenotypes. Most TCR sequences were observed very rarely across donors, whereas some public TCRs were present in many individuals. A later genetic analysis reported fewer N-insertions in productive TCRs among donors in an Asian-associated ancestry cluster than the roughly 690-donor mean. Some IMGT-functional V segments, including TRBV6-2 and TRBV6-3, could not be told apart with the 87-base-pair reads, so those segments were excluded. Because counts were too low, roughly 18 rarely observed V segments, including chromosome 9 orphons, were left out of the earlier analysis of 587 of the donors. The study listed 150 to 200 TCR beta chains as associated with cytomegalovirus. A further reported finding was that TCR beta sequences accurately predicted the HLA-A and HLA-B alleles for most subjects in the first cohort. In a later analysis, several top co-occurrence clusters were reported to appear linked to parvovirus B19, influenza, CMV and Epstein-Barr virus. At a false discovery rate of 0.05, a later analysis linked 16,951 TCR beta sequences to specific HLA alleles. Because HLA typing was unavailable for some donors at each locus, only the typed subset was used in association tests. In a later analysis, TCR association rates were found to vary across HLA loci, with the most associated TCRs seen for DRB1 alleles and the fewest for HLA-C alleles. Strong co-occurrence of HLA alleles, especially DR and DQ, made assigning TCR associations to individual alleles difficult. Roughly uniform sequencing depth across donors was assumed in presence/absence analyses, although this assumption may not hold. In both the original and validation cohorts, the classifier was reported to diagnose cytomegalovirus status with high specificity and sensitivity. Compared with equally common non-associated chains, HLA-associated TCR beta chains in a later analysis were more clonally expanded and had lower generation probabilities. Most CMV-associated TCR beta chains appeared to be HLA-restricted in a later analysis, and the HLA associations seemed to be driven largely by CMV exposure. A group of highly shared sequence variants was considered likely to be a technical artifact of the sequencing pipeline. CMV serostatus was the only immune exposure information available for the cohort.

Library method: the immunoSEQ multiplex PCR assay. A mixture of 60 forward primers for TCR Vbeta segments and 13 reverse primers for TCR Jbeta segments was used in the multiplex PCR. The CDR3 region of rearranged TCR beta genes was amplified from genomic DNA by a multiplex PCR assay. On the Illumina HiSeq System, the amplified TCR beta libraries were sequenced as 87-base-pair reads. Per the original workflow: A later analysis tallied roughly 80 million unique TCR beta chains across the 650 to 750 repertoires, and approximately 12 million of those chains were shared by two or more donors. To remove PCR and sequencing errors, raw reads were error-corrected and collapsed into unique sequences using a nearest-neighbor algorithm that merged closely related sequences. Alignment of CDR3 sequences to IMGT reference sequences was used to assign V, D and J gene segments. For a sequence to be retained, a match of at least six nucleotides to both a V gene segment and a J gene segment was required. A rearrangement counted as productive if the CDR3 had no stop codons and remained in frame with V and J, and every other rearrangement counted as non-productive. Following IMGT convention, CDR3 was defined as the stretch from the second conserved V-encoded cysteine to the conserved J-encoded phenylalanine. In an earlier analysis of approximately 500 of the donors, sequences lacking an unambiguous match to a single V gene segment were excluded. In an earlier analysis of some 590 of the donors, a V segment was called functional when productive rearrangements were above 56.7%, and segregating when the standard deviation between donors exceeded 5%. A statistical classification framework was built to diagnose cytomegalovirus status from the catalog of TCR beta chain sequences. V and J gene assignment, in a later analysis, came from comparing TCR nucleotide sequences with IMGT/GENE-DB human TR gene sequences. A later analysis assigned CDR3 sequences and most-parsimonious VDJ recombination scenarios with the TCRdist pipeline. In a later analysis, each TCR beta chain was defined by its CDR3 amino acid sequence together with its V-gene family, and reads lacking a unique V-gene family were excluded. A later analysis removed 550 to 700 highly shared, low-generation-probability nucleotide sequences to deal with suspected cross-contamination and a sequencing artifact. For each public chain, a later analysis derived a clonal expansion index from normalized ranks of inferred template counts within each repertoire. Generation probabilities in a later analysis came from a VDJ recombination model fitted to out-of-frame rearrangements, and those results were checked against IGoR. In a later analysis, TCR-TCR, TCR-HLA and TCR-CMV co-occurrence was scored with hypergeometric tests, and a repertoire-size bias correction was applied to TCR pairs. In a later analysis, false discovery rates were estimated by permuting HLA or CMV assignments 20 times. A later analysis grouped co-occurring TCRs with DBSCAN, adding TCRdist sequence similarity when clustering within HLA-allele-positive subsets. Co-occurrence clustering excluded repertoires with fewer than 30,000 or more than 120,000 public chains, plus five with anomalous nucleotide sharing. Drawn from immuneACCESS, this table holds only the in-frame rearrangements with V and J called that TCRdb kept. Clones are partly lost; checked studies trace under half to an unresolved V gene and leave the rest unexplained. V, J and clone size are those of that table, while D and trimming were read from the DNA. This sample holds 120,000 to 150,000 clones; approximately 72% were observed only once. The ten largest clones add up to 6.5% of the sample.

As to this clone: Its recognized antigen is unknown. No base-level quality is on record; no much larger clone is a single base apart.

The chain couples TRBV4-1 to TRBJ1-2; 8 central nucleotides agree with TRBD1. The receptor's source is an older woman in good health and CMV-seronegative. The sample taken for sequencing was PBMCs. The DNA sequence is as follows: TGCGCCAGCAGCCATGCCGGACAGGGTAGTGGCTACACCTTC. It translates to CASSHAGQGSGYTF.